Sequencing of this T cell receptor beta chain was carried out in a study of OX40 agonist ivuxolimab in advanced cancers. Study-level points and caveats: At 0.1 to 3.0 mg/kg, clonal expansion of CD4+ and CD8+ blood T cells had occurred by week 6.

Germline lookup yields CDR1 MDHEN and CDR2 SYDVKM. The CDR3 extends over 15 amino acids. Trimming cost V 6 bases and J 1 base, with 16 bases left between them. Measured with immunoSEQ multiplex PCR; TCRdb has only the in-frame clones, and not every one. The sample carries tens of thousands of clones, more than 85% recorded once. Details on this clone: Antigen: not known.

The source material was CD4+ or CD8+ T cells sorted from blood, sampled in a trial of the OX40 agonist ivuxolimab. The rearrangement joins TRBV28 to TRBJ2-7; D not certain. This TCR came from an adult with an advanced solid tumor such as melanoma, head and neck, liver or kidney cancer. Written as DNA, the CDR3 is TGTGCCAGCAGCCGCACAAGCGTCCTGTCCTACGAGCAGTACTTC. Its translation: CASSRTSVLSYEQYF. Full variable domain (missing parts from reference TRBV28 and TRBJ2-7): DVKVTQSSRYLVKRTGEKVFLECVQDMDHENMFWYRQDPGLGLRLIYFSYDVKMKEKGDIPEGYSVSREKKERFSLILESASTNQTSMYLCASSRTSVLSYEQYFGPGTRLTVT.